The present entry profiles one T cell receptor (beta chain) with its context. As yet, its antigen is unknown. This record comes from a study of cytomegalovirus exposure and HLA in healthy donors. The PCR was carried out with 60 Vbeta primers and 13 Jbeta primers. Sequencing used immunoSEQ multiplex PCR; TCRdb keeps in-frame clones, though not all of them. The sample has around 180,000 clones, 75% to 85% seen once. Study-wide findings and caveats: DRB1 had the most TCR associations and HLA-C the fewest, a later analysis found, with rates varying by HLA locus. The authors confirmed in vitro that a few CMV-associated chains were specific for CMV antigens.

The V gene end was trimmed by 4 bases and the J gene end by 1 base; junction bases not matched to a gene: 3. Germline V gives CDR1 SGHRS, CDR2 YFSETQ. The CDR3 is made up of 14 amino acids. The rearrangement joins TRBV5-1 to TRBJ2-5; 8 bases are a match to TRBD1. The clonotype comes from a woman younger than 45 in good health and CMV-seropositive. Sequencing was done on a sample of PBMCs. In DNA, the CDR3 is TGCGCCAGCAGCCAGGACAGGGCCCAAGAGACCCAGTACTTC. Protein sequence: CASSQDRAQETQYF.